This TCR beta chain was identified during a study of lymphopenia after photon versus proton radiotherapy (dated by TCRdb to the late 2010s). About the study as a whole: The immunological effects of photon versus proton radiation therapy were compared in patients with gastrointestinal tumors who developed high-grade lymphopenia. The study aimed to characterize how the two radiation modalities differ in their impact on the immune system. A cohort of 20 patients with gastrointestinal tumors who received either photon or proton therapy and subsequently developed lymphopenia was included.

Library preparation was by the immunoSEQ multiplex PCR assay. Alongside multiparametric flow cytometry, deep sequencing of rearranged TCR beta loci was used to profile the T cell repertoires. Entries here come from immuneACCESS through TCRdb and include only in-frame sequences with V and J called. Some clones fail to appear in such tables; in the studies checked, an unresolved V gene covers under half of the shortfall, and the cause of the remainder is unknown. This sample lists roughly 30,000 clones; about 81% were detected once. The ten largest clones capture less than 35% of the sample. Overall study results and their limits: The survival association was examined only in patients who died, and the authors described better survival with proton therapy as a possibility, not as a demonstrated result. During treatment, patients who received proton therapy stayed relatively stable, whereas patients who received photon therapy lost naive T cells and TCR diversity and gained effector/memory populations. After the lymphocyte count nadir, repertoires from photon-treated patients showed oligoclonal expansion, particularly of CD8+ Temra cells, and this expansion drove the decline in diversity. Across the cohort, a larger post-nadir drop in TCR diversity was inversely correlated with overall survival time among patients who died.

Reading the germline V gene (reference sequence) gives CDR1 MNHEY and CDR2 SMNVEV. Counted from cysteine to phenylalanine, this CDR3 has 17 amino acids. Kept here is only the CDR3 DNA, which spans 51 bases and is read in frame from base 1. A distance of 13 bases separates the germline ends of V and J, which lose 0 bases and 1 base respectively. In regard to this clone: The clone's antigen remains unknown. No much larger clonotype is one base removed from it; base qualities were not supplied.

The chain is made from TRBV27 and TRBJ1-5; the best D guess is TRBD1, with 5 bases matching. The TCR was taken from a man aged 45 to 65 with gastric cancer. Specimen: peripheral blood, collected from a patient treated with photon-based radiotherapy. The nucleotides read TGTGCCAGCAGTTTATCAAGGTGGGGACGGAGCAATCAGCCCCAGCATTTT. Protein translation: CASSLSRWGRSNQPQHF.